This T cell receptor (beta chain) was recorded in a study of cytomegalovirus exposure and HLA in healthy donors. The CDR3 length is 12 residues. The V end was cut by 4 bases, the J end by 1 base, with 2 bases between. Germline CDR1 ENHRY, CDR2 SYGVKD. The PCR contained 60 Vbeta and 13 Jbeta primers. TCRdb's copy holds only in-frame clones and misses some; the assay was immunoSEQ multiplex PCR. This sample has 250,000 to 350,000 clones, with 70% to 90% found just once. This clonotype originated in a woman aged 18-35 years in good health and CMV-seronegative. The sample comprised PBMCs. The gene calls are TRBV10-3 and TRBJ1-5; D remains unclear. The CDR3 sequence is CAISASNQPQHF. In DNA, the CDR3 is TGTGCCATCAGTGCGAGCAATCAGCCCCAGCATTTT.